The clone carrying this T cell receptor beta chain was observed a handful of times. Authors' data handling: Nucleated cell number was recorded as an estimate derived from reference gene primer amplification. Repertoires were generated with immunoSEQ multiplex PCR, while TCRdb's copy carries only in-frame clones and drops some. V and J calls and clone size are as listed in that table; D and trimming were resolved from the DNA. The sample contains about 73,000 clones, around four fifths of which appear only once. CDR1 is SGHTA and CDR2 is FQGNSA in the germline V gene. This CDR3 contains 15 residues. The junction had 8 bases not matched to a gene; V was cut back by 2 bases and J by 6 bases. This sample is drawn from a study of blood T cell repertoires in COVID-19. Study at large: Spain, Italy and the United States supplied samples that represented acute and convalescent COVID-19. Sources were T cells, B-cell-depleted T cells, or PBMCs; the material itself was cDNA or gDNA.

The chain combines TRBV7-2 with TRBJ2-3, with 7 bases fitting TRBD2. This sequence originates from a man between 60 and 70 years old with acute or convalescent COVID-19. The material sequenced was peripheral blood. DNA of the CDR3: TGTGCCAGCAGCTTATCGGGACTACTGAGCGATACGCAGTATTTT. This translates into CASSLSGLLSDTQYF.